This T cell receptor (beta chain) appears in the sequencing data of a study of graft-versus-host responses after intestinal transplantation. The overall study: The whole recipient group had anti-thymocyte globulin induction followed by tacrolimus and steroids for around 3 years.

The germline V gene encodes CDR1 SGHVS and CDR2 FQNEAQ. Trimming removed 5 bases from V and 5 bases from J, with 13 bases in between. The CDR3 covers 14 residues. General study points: Researchers found GvH clones in recipient marrow, and some showed up first in ileum or blood.

The protocol was immunoSEQ multiplex PCR, while the TCRdb copy is restricted to in-frame clones and leaves out a portion. Among tens of thousands of clones, roughly 90% were seen once, and the ten largest hold 0.5%. Note on this clone: Its antigen is unidentified.

The chain combines TRBV7-8 with TRBJ2-1; TRBD2 is a possible D gene (6 bases). The clonotype was recovered from a human donor who received an intestinal transplant. The sequencing used unstimulated CD8+ T cells sorted from spleen or lymph node cells, collected before intestinal transplant. CDR3 amino acids: CASSPGTVNNEQFF. The CDR3 DNA sequence: TGTGCCAGCAGCCCTGGGACTGTAAACAATGAGCAGTTCTTC.